The T cell receptor (beta chain) under discussion was sequenced for a study of cytomegalovirus exposure and HLA in healthy donors. Points from the study as a whole: Published work reported that the classifier diagnosed cytomegalovirus status with high specificity and sensitivity. The study designated 150 or so TCR beta chains cytomegalovirus-associated.

The germline CDR1 and CDR2 sequences are SNHLY and FYNNEI. V was pared by 5 bases and J by 3 bases, with 11 bases between. This CDR3 contains 13 residues. Only in-frame clones appear in the TCRdb table, and some are missing; sequencing was by immunoSEQ multiplex PCR. The sample gives about 95,000 clones, 85% of which show up once; about 20% is in the top ten. For this clone: Its antigen is not identified.

This clonotype was obtained from a young man in good health and CMV-seropositive. The rearrangement uses TRBV2 and TRBJ2-7; D might be TRBD1 (6 bases). Sequencing input: PBMCs. CDR3 protein: CASSRDTRYEQYV. DNA of the CDR3: TGTGCCAGCAGTAGGGACACCCGCTACGAGCAGTACGTC.